This is a list of T cell receptor beta chains from one sample in a study of T-cell memory formation after mild COVID-19. TCRdb re-analysed the 5' RACE reads in MiXCR, keeping a single row per CDR3 protein. The sample shows about 140,000 distinct CDR3 sequences, 11% to 15% of them seen only once. Sequencing was done on a sample of PBMCs or a T cell subset sorted from them (not recorded which). All receptors come from an adult woman who had mild COVID-19 (a few samples of this study predate the infection). Cell type and time point are not known. Both conserved end residues are part of each CDR3. D genes are given only for firm matches. Only some rows state a clone size, as once, few, many or a class for expanded clones.

>TRBV24-1|few|TRBJ1-5|NA
CATSDGTVWNQHF
TGTGCCACCAGTGATGGGACGGTTTGGAACCAGCATTTT
>TRBV12-3/TRBV12-4|few|TRBJ2-7|TRBD2
CASSFLAGLGYEQYF
TGTGCCAGCAGTTTTCTAGCGGGACTCGGCTACGAGCAGTACTTC
>TRBV9|NA|TRBJ2-1|NA
CASSADNEQFF
TGTGCCAGCAGCGCGGATAATGAGCAGTTCTTC
>TRBV7-9|few|TRBJ2-7|NA
CASSFTMRPDEQYF
TGTGCCAGCAGCTTTACTATGCGTCCAGACGAGCAGTACTTC
>TRBV7-6|few|TRBJ2-3|TRBD2
CASSLPSAGGTDTQYF
TGTGCCAGCAGCCTCCCCTCAGCGGGGGGTACGGATACGCAGTATTTT
>TRBV4-1|NA|TRBJ1-6|TRBD1
CASSQDGDRVVSYNSPLHF
TGCGCCAGCAGCCAAGATGGGGACAGGGTGGTTTCCTATAATTCACCCCTCCACTTT
>TRBV12-3/TRBV12-4|few|TRBJ2-1|TRBD2
CASSLGGRANEQFF
TGTGCCAGCAGTTTAGGCGGGAGGGCCAATGAGCAGTTCTTC
>TRBV24-1|many|TRBJ2-3|NA
CATSDRPDSTDTQYF
TGTGCCACCAGTGATCGACCAGATAGCACAGATACGCAGTATTTT
>TRBV7-9|few|TRBJ1-5|NA
CASSFSQGGQPQHF
TGTGCCAGCAGCTTCTCCCAAGGAGGACAGCCCCAGCATTTT
>TRBV4-3|NA|TRBJ2-1|NA
CASSQGDLYNEQFF
TGCGCCAGCAGCCAAGGGGATCTCTACAATGAGCAGTTCTTC
>TRBV6-5|NA|TRBJ1-1|NA
CASSYSKGVGAFF
TGTGCCAGCAGTTACTCGAAAGGAGTCGGAGCTTTCTTT
>TRBV7-8|large|TRBJ2-7|NA
CASSFRHEGTYEQYF
TGTGCCAGCAGCTTTCGGCATGAGGGTACCTACGAGCAGTACTTC
>TRBV12-3/TRBV12-4|NA|TRBJ1-1|NA
CASSFFEGLGAGNTEAFF
TGTGCCAGCAGTTTCTTCGAGGGACTAGGGGCAGGGAACACTGAAGCTTTCTTT
>TRBV5-1|few|TRBJ2-1|NA
CASSLGLVSFQFF
TGCGCCAGCAGCTTGGGACTAGTTTCGTTTCAGTTCTTC
>TRBV4-3|NA|TRBJ2-1|TRBD2
CASSRELAVYNEQFF
TGCGCCAGCAGCCGGGAGCTAGCGGTCTACAATGAGCAGTTCTTC
>TRBV20-1|few|TRBJ2-5|TRBD2
CSARGGTAQETQYF
TGCAGTGCCCGGGGGGGGACGGCCCAAGAGACCCAGTACTTC
>TRBV3-1|many|TRBJ2-7|NA
CASSRDSLLANYEQYF
TGTGCCAGCAGTCGCGACAGCCTACTGGCCAACTACGAGCAGTACTTC
>TRBV12-3/TRBV12-4|NA|TRBJ2-1|NA
CASSLRADEQFF
TGTGCCAGCAGTTTAAGGGCGGATGAGCAGTTCTTC
>TRBV4-1|NA|TRBJ2-3|NA
CASSQGLRGTDTQYF
TGCGCCAGCAGCCAAGGGCTTCGTGGCACAGATACGCAGTATTTT
>TRBV20-1|few|TRBJ2-7|NA
CSASWRVTYEQYF
TGCAGTGCTAGCTGGCGGGTAACCTACGAGCAGTACTTC
>TRBV7-9|NA|TRBJ2-1|TRBD2
CASSLVGLAHNEQFF
TGTGCCAGCAGCTTAGTGGGACTAGCGCACAATGAGCAGTTCTTC
>TRBV7-9|few|TRBJ2-3|TRBD1
CASSTVTGVDTQYF
TGTGCCAGCAGCACCGTGACAGGGGTAGATACGCAGTATTTT
>TRBV7-9|few|TRBJ2-7|TRBD1
CASSQGQDEYYEQYF
TGTGCCAGCAGCCAGGGACAGGACGAATACTACGAGCAGTACTTC
>TRBV30|NA|TRBJ2-3|NA
CAWSVGGATQYF
TGTGCCTGGAGTGTAGGGGGTGCCACGCAGTATTTT
>TRBV27|few|TRBJ1-2|TRBD1
CASSPQGANYGYTF
TGTGCCAGCAGTCCTCAGGGGGCTAACTATGGCTACACCTTC
>TRBV28|few|TRBJ2-1|TRBD1
CASSPRPGQAYNEQFF
TGTGCCAGCAGTCCCAGACCGGGACAGGCCTACAATGAGCAGTTCTTC
>TRBV27|few|TRBJ2-7|TRBD2
CASSLLAGGQYEQYF
TGTGCCAGCAGTTTACTAGCGGGGGGGCAGTACGAGCAGTACTTC
>TRBV5-1|NA|TRBJ2-3|NA
CASSLEVSTLSSTDTQYF
TGCGCCAGCAGCTTGGAGGTCTCTACACTCTCTAGCACAGATACGCAGTATTTT
>TRBV30|few|TRBJ2-1|NA
CAWRDLSHEQFF
TGTGCCTGGAGGGACCTTAGTCATGAGCAGTTCTTC
>TRBV4-1|few|TRBJ2-7|TRBD1
CASSHGGTGVFNEQYF
TGCGCCAGCAGCCACGGAGGGACAGGGGTTTTCAATGAGCAGTACTTC
>TRBV7-3|many|TRBJ2-1|NA
CASSLQGGSGGPTNEQFF
TGTGCCAGCAGCTTACAAGGCGGCTCTGGGGGCCCAACGAATGAGCAGTTCTTC
>TRBV5-4|NA|TRBJ2-7|TRBD1
CASSLGSGTGSYEQYF
TGTGCCAGCAGCTTGGGCTCCGGGACAGGGTCCTACGAGCAGTACTTC
>TRBV12-3/TRBV12-4|few|TRBJ2-3|NA
CASSFRKNPRDTQYF
TGTGCCAGCAGTTTTAGGAAGAATCCCCGAGATACGCAGTATTTT
>TRBV13|NA|TRBJ2-1|NA
CASSPGKSNEQFF
TGTGCCAGCAGCCCCGGGAAATCAAATGAGCAGTTCTTC
>TRBV27|once|TRBJ2-3|TRBD2
CASSLWGGFTDTQYF
TGTGCCAGCAGTTTGTGGGGGGGATTCACAGATACGCAGTATTTT
>TRBV7-9|few|TRBJ2-7|TRBD2
CASSPPISGGESYEQYF
TGTGCCAGCAGCCCCCCAATTAGCGGGGGGGAGTCCTACGAGCAGTACTTC
>TRBV5-1|NA|TRBJ2-1|TRBD1
CASSLAPDRGDGEQFF
TGCGCCAGCAGCTTGGCTCCGGACAGGGGAGATGGTGAGCAGTTCTTC
>TRBV29-1|NA|TRBJ2-5|NA
CSVEWETQYF
TGCAGCGTTGAGTGGGAGACCCAGTACTTC
>TRBV4-1|NA|TRBJ1-5|NA
CASSQLGSGQPQHF
TGCGCCAGCAGCCAATTGGGCTCCGGGCAGCCCCAGCATTTT
>TRBV4-3|NA|TRBJ1-2|NA
CASSDGPNYGYTF
TGCGCCAGCTCGGACGGACCTAACTATGGCTACACCTTC
>TRBV12-3/TRBV12-4|NA|TRBJ2-3|TRBD2
CASGESGLADSTDTQYF
TGTGCCAGCGGGGAGTCGGGACTAGCGGATAGCACAGATACGCAGTATTTT
>TRBV12-3/TRBV12-4|NA|TRBJ2-7|TRBD2
CASSSLLWRTSGTNEQYF
TGTGCCAGCAGTTCCCTCCTCTGGCGGACTAGCGGGACCAACGAGCAGTACTTC
>TRBV4-1|many|TRBJ1-1|NA
CASSQETGLFTEAFF
TGCGCCAGCAGCCAGGAAACAGGGCTGTTTACTGAAGCTTTCTTT
>TRBV4-1|few|TRBJ1-1|NA
CASSGSGEAFF
TGCGCCAGCAGCGGATCTGGTGAAGCTTTCTTT
>TRBV7-9|few|TRBJ2-3|TRBD2
CASSLGVRLAVADTQYF
TGTGCCAGCAGCCTAGGGGTTAGACTAGCGGTCGCAGATACGCAGTATTTT
>TRBV12-3/TRBV12-4|NA|TRBJ1-1|NA
CASSPRKGKWRTEAFF
TGTGCCAGCAGTCCTCGGAAGGGTAAATGGAGAACTGAAGCTTTCTTT
>TRBV12-3/TRBV12-4|few|TRBJ1-3|TRBD1
CASSFQGAGNTIYF
TGTGCCAGCAGCTTCCAGGGGGCTGGAAACACCATATATTTT
>TRBV7-6|NA|TRBJ1-3|NA
CASSANPGSGNTIYF
TGTGCCAGCAGCGCAAACCCGGGCTCTGGAAACACCATATATTTT